This record concerns one TCR beta chain sequence. This sample was taken from a study of blood T cell repertoires in COVID-19. About the study: Researchers got acute and convalescent COVID-19 samples from the United States, Italy and Spain.

Original data processing: Using reference gene primer amplification, nucleated cell counts were estimated. Sequencing was performed with immunoSEQ multiplex PCR; in TCRdb, only in-frame clones are kept and a portion is missing. V and J calls and clone size are given by that table; D and trimming were obtained from the DNA. Found here are fewer than 180,000 clones, roughly 80% of them singletons; the top ten hold over 2%. The CDR3 length is 14 residues. Per the germline V gene, CDR1 is MNHNY and CDR2 is SVGAGI (reference sequence). With 5 bases clipped from V and 6 bases from J, the junction kept 7 bases outside the gene matches.

The V call is TRBV6-6, the J call TRBJ1-1; 9 nucleotides align to TRBD1. The source material was peripheral blood. The sequence was obtained from a man between 65 and 85 years old with acute or convalescent COVID-19. CDR3 loop: CASSPSGQGSEAFF. The DNA for the CDR3 is TGTGCCAGCAGTCCCTCGGGACAGGGCTCTGAAGCTTTCTTT.